This section outlines one TCR beta chain sequence together with its context. The sample originates from a study of cytomegalovirus exposure and HLA in healthy donors. Sequenced by immunoSEQ multiplex PCR; TCRdb stores in-frame clones only, minus some. The repertoire consists of roughly 70,000 clones, with over 95% occurring once and the leading ten covering approximately 2.5%. While the first cohort had 650 to 850 subjects, the donors belonged to the separate validation cohort of about 130 subjects. Input material: PBMCs. This TCR came from a man younger than 35 in good health and CMV-seronegative.

This CDR3 is CASRNDRESSYEQYF. The CDR3 bases are TGTGCCAGCAGAAACGACAGGGAGAGCTCCTACGAGCAGTACTTC. The chain has TRBV27 and TRBJ2-7, with TRBD1 matching over 7 bases. Trimming took 6 bases from V and 0 from J; bases not matched to a gene: 8. CDR3 length: 15 amino acids. The germline gives CDR1 MNHEY, CDR2 SMNVEV (reference sequence).